This T cell receptor beta chain was recorded in a study of blood T cell repertoires in COVID-19. The CDR3 contains 13 residues. V was pared by 7 bases and J by 6 bases, with 5 bases of the junction left unmatched. The germline gives CDR1 MNHEY, CDR2 SVGAGI. In the study's own analysis: Estimated nucleated cell counts came from reference gene primer amplification. Some clones are missing from TCRdb's copy, which holds only in-frame ones; the method was immunoSEQ multiplex PCR. V and J calls and clone size come straight from that table; D and trimming were deduced from the DNA. The data hold approximately 330,000 clones, with 70% to 90% observed a single time.

The specimen was PBMCs or T cells enriched from blood (not recorded which). This TCR was recovered from a woman aged 40 to 50 with acute COVID-19. This rearrangement joins TRBV6-5 to TRBJ2-1, with 8 bases matching TRBD2. In DNA form, the CDR3 reads TGTGCCAGCATGCCGGCGGGAGGCAATGAGCAGTTCTTC. This encodes CASMPAGGNEQFF.